This passage covers 4 T cell receptor beta chains from one sample sequenced in a study of T cells after yellow fever vaccination. TCRdb re-called the 5' RACE reads with MiXCR, one entry per CDR3 protein. The data contain under 50,000 distinct CDR3 sequences, around 6.4% of them singletons. This specimen consisted of PBMCs, either bulk or a sorted T-cell subset (CD4+, CD8+, memory, or dextramer-sorted; not recorded which), obtained 45 days after the yellow fever booster vaccination. These receptors were taken from a man aged 25 to 40 who received the YFV17D yellow fever vaccine.

This clonotype was observed once. The junction does not match germline at one end; this may be a read error. The rearrangement joins TRBV30 to TRBJ1-1, with unresolved D. CDR1 is GTSNPN, CDR2 SVGIG, per germline (reference sequence). The CDR3 has 13 residues. CDR3 in amino acids: CAWSVQLKTEAFF. The CDR3 DNA is TGTGCCTGGAGTGTACAGTTGAAGACTGAAGCTTTCTTT. Full variable domain (rest looked up from reference TRBV30 and TRBJ1-1): SQTIHQWPATLVQPVGSPLSLECTVEGTSNPNLYWYRQAAGRGLQLLFYSVGIGQISSEVPQNLSASRPQDRQFILSSKKLLLSDSGFYLCAWSVQLKTEAFFGQGTRLTVV.

The chain recombines TRBV5-4 with TRBJ1-2; TRBD1 might be the D (5 bases). V was trimmed by 4 bases and J by 5 bases, leaving 12 bases between them. The CDR3 extends over 13 amino acids. The germline gives CDR1 SGHNT, CDR2 YYREEE (reference sequence). The CDR3 region is CASSRGGTYGYTF. The DNA for the CDR3 is TGTGCCAGCAGCCGCGGGGGTACTTATGGCTACACCTTC.

This clonotype showed up many times. The chain joins TRBV18 to TRBJ1-3; 8 positions match TRBD1. This CDR3 contains 15 residues. Germline V lookup: CDR1 KGHSH, CDR2 LQKENI. J gave up 0 bases and V 6 bases, and 4 bases lay outside the gene matches. Written as DNA, the CDR3 is TGTGCCAGCTCTGGAACAGGGGGCTCTGGAAACACCATATATTTT. This codes for CASSGTGGSGNTIYF.

This clonotype was seen ten or more times. This chain joins TRBV6-5 and TRBJ2-7, with 7 bases aligning to TRBD1. Trimming cost V 4 bases and J 9 bases; bases outside gene matches: 6. The CDR3 loop spans 12 amino acids. The germline V gene encodes CDR1 MNHEY and CDR2 SVGAGI. This chain's CDR3 is CASSSGQRAQYF. CDR3 bases: TGTGCCAGCAGTTCGGGACAGAGGGCGCAGTACTTC.